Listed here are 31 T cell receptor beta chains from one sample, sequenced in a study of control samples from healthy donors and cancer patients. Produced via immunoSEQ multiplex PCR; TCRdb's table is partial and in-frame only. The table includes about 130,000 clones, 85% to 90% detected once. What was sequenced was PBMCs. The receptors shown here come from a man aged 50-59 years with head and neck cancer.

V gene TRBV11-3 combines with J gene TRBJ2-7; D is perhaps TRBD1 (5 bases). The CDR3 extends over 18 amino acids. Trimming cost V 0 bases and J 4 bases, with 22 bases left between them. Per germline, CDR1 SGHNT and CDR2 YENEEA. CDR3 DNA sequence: TGTGCCAGCAGCTTAGACGAGAGGACACTTAGGGTGTCATACGAGCAGTACTTC. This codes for CASSLDERTLRVSYEQYF.

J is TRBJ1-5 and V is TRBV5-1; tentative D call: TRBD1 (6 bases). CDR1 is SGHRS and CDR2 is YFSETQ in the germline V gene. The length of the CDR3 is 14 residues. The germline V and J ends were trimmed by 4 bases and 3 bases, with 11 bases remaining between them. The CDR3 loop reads CASSTTGNNQPQHF. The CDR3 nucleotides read TGCGCCAGCAGCACTACAGGGAACAATCAGCCCCAGCATTTT.

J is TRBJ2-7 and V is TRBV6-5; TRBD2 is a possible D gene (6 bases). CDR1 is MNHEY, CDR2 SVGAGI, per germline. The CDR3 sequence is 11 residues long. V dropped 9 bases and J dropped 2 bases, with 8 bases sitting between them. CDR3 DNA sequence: TGTGCCAGTTCGGGGGCCTACGAGCAGTACTTC. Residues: CASSGAYEQYF.

This chain's CDR3 is CASSFQAVYNEQFF. CDR3 sequence (DNA): TGTGCCAGCAGTTTCCAAGCCGTCTACAATGAGCAGTTCTTC. The rearrangement uses TRBV27 and TRBJ2-1; D is unresolved. Trimming shortened V by 3 bases and J by 3 bases, and 9 bases separated the two germline ends. The germline gives CDR1 MNHEY, CDR2 SMNVEV (reference sequence). The CDR3 runs to 14 residues.

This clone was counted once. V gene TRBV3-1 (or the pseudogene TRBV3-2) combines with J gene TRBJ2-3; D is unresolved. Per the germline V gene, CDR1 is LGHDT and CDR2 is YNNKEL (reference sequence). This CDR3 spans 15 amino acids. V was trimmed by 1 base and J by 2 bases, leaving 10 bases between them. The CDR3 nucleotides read TGTGCCAGCAGCCAAGTGATAACGGTCACAGATACGCAGTATTTT. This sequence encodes CASSQVITVTDTQYF.

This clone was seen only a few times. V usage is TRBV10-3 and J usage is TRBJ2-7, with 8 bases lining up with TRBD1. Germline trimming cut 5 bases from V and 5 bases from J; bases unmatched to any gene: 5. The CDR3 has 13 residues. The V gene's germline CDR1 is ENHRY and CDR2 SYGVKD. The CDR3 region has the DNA TGTGCCATCAGTAGCCAGGGGGCAGACGAGCAGTACTTC. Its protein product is CAISSQGADEQYF.

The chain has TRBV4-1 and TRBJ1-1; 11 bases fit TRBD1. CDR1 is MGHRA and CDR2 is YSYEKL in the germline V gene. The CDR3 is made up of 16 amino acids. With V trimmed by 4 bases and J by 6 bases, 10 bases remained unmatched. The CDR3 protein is CASSPRDRGIGPEAFF. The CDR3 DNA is TGCGCCAGCAGCCCCCGGGACAGGGGGATTGGGCCTGAAGCTTTCTTT.

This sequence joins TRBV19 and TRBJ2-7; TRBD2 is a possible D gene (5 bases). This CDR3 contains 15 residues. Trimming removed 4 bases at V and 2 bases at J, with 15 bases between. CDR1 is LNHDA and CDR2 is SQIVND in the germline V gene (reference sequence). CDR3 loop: CASSTQLVGTYEQYF. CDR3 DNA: TGTGCCAGTAGTACCCAACTAGTGGGGACCTACGAGCAGTACTTC.

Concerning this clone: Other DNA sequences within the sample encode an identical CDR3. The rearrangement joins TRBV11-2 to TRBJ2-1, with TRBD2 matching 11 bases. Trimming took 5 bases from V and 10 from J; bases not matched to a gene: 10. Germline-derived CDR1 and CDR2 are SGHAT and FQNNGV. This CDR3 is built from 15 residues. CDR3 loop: CASSHYSGGEGEQFF. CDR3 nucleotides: TGTGCCAGCAGCCACTATAGCGGGGGGGAGGGGGAGCAGTTCTTC.

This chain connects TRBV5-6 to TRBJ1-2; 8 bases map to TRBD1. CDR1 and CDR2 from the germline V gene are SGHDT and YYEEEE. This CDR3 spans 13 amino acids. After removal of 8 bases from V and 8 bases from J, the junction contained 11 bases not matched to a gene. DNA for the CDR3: TGTGCCAGTAAACTCAGGGGGCCGACGGGCTACACCTTC. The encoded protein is CASKLRGPTGYTF.

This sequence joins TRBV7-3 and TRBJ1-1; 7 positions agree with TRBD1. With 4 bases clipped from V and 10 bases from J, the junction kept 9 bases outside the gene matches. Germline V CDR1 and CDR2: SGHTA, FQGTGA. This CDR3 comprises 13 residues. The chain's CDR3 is CASSSGGQTTAFF. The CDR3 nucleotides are TGTGCCAGCAGCTCAGGGGGACAGACTACAGCTTTCTTT. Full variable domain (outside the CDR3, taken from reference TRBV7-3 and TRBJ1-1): GAGVSQTPSNKVTEKGKYVELRCDPISGHTALYWYRQSLGQGPEFLIYFQGTGAADDSGLPNDRFFAVRPEGSVSTLKIQRTERGDSAVYLCASSSGGQTTAFFGQGTRLTVV.

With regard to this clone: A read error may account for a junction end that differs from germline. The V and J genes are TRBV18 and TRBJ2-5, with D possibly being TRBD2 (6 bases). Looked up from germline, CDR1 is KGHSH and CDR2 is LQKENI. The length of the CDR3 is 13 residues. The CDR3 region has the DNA TGTGCCAGCTCACCCGGGACTCAAGAGGCCCAGTACTTC. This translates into CASSPGTQEAQYF.

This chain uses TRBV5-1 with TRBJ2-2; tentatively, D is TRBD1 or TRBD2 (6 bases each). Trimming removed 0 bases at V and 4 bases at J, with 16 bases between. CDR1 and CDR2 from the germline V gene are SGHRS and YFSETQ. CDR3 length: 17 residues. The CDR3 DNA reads TGCGCCAGCAGCTTGGCTTCTGGGGGGCCTACCACCGGGGAGCTGTTTTTT. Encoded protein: CASSLASGGPTTGELFF.

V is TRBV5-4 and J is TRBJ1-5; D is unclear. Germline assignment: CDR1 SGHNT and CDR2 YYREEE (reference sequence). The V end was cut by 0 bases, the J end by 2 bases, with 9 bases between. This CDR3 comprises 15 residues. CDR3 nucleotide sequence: TGTGCCAGCAGCTTGGGGGGTGCGGGCAATCAGCCCCAGCATTTT. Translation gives CASSLGGAGNQPQHF.

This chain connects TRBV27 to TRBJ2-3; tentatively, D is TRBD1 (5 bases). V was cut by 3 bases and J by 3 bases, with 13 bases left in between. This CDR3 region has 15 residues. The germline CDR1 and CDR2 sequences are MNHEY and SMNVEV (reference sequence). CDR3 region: CASSFRQGLTDTQYF. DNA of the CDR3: TGTGCCAGCAGTTTTAGGCAGGGCTTAACAGATACGCAGTATTTT.

For the CDR3, the DNA is TGCGCCAGCAGCATGGGAACCGGTGGAAACACCATATATTTT. Its protein is CASSMGTGGNTIYF. The chain employs TRBV5-1 and TRBJ1-3; no clear D gene. Germline CDR1 and CDR2: SGHRS and YFSETQ. The V and J ends lost 4 bases and 3 bases respectively, with 11 bases between them. The CDR3 totals 14 residues.

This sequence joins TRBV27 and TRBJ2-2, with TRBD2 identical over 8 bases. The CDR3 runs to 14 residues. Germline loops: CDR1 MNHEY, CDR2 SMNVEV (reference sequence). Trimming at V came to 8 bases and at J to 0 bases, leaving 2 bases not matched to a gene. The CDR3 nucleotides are TGTGCCAGCTTGGGACTAGCGAACACCGGGGAGCTGTTTTTT. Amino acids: CASLGLANTGELFF.

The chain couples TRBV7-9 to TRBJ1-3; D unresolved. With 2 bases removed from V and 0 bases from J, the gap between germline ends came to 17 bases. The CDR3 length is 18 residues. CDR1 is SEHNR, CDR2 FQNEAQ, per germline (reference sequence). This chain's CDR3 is CASSLRQTVSSSGNTIYF. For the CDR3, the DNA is TGTGCCAGCAGCTTACGGCAGACGGTTTCGAGCTCTGGAAACACCATATATTTT.

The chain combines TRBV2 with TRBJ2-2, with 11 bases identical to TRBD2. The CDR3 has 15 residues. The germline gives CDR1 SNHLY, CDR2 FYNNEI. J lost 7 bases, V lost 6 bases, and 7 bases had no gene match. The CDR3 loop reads CASRVSGGAGGELFF. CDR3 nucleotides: TGTGCCAGCAGGGTTAGCGGGGGGGCCGGCGGGGAGCTGTTTTTT.

CDR3 region: CASSLWETQYF. In DNA, the CDR3 is TGCGCCAGCAGCTTGTGGGAGACCCAGTACTTC. This chain joins TRBV5-1 and TRBJ2-5; D is unclear. V lost 1 base and J lost 5, with 3 bases in between. CDR1 SGHRS and CDR2 YFSETQ come from the germline V gene. The CDR3 is made up of 11 amino acids.

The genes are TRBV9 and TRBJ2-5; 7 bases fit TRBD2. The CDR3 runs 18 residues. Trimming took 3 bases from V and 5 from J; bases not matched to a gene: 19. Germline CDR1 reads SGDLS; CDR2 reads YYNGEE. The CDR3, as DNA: TGTGCCAGCAGCGCACGGTTGGTTGGCGGGAGTGTAGGGGAGACCCAGTACTTC. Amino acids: CASSARLVGGSVGETQYF.

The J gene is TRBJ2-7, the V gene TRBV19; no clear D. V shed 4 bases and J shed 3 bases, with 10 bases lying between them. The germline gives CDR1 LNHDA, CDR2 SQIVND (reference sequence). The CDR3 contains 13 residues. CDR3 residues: CASSNRQSYEQYF. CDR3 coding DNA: TGTGCCAGTAGTAACAGACAAAGCTACGAGCAGTACTTC.

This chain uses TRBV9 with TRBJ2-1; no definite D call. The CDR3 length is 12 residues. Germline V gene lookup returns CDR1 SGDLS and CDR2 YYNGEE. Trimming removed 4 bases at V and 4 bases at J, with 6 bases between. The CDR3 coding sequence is TGTGCCAGCAGCCCCGGTTACAATGAGCAGTTCTTC. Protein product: CASSPGYNEQFF.

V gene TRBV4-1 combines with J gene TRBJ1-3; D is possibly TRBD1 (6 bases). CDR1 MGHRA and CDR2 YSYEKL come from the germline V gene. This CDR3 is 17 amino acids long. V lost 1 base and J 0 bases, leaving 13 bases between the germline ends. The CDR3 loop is CASSQVGGAHSGNTIYF. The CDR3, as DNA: TGCGCCAGCAGCCAAGTTGGGGGGGCCCACTCTGGAAACACCATATATTTT.

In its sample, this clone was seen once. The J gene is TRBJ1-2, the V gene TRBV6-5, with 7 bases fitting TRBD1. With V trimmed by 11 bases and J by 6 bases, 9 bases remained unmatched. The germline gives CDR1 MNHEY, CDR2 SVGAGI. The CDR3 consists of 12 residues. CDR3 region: CAEGAQTDGYTF. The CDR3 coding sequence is TGTGCCGAGGGGGCCCAAACTGATGGCTACACCTTC.

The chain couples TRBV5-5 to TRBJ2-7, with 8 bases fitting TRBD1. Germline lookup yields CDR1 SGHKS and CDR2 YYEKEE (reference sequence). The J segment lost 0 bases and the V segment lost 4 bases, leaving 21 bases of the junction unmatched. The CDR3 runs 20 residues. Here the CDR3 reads CASSKTGALATWEPSYEQYF. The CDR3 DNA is TGTGCCAGCAGCAAGACAGGGGCTCTAGCAACCTGGGAACCCTCCTACGAGCAGTACTTC.

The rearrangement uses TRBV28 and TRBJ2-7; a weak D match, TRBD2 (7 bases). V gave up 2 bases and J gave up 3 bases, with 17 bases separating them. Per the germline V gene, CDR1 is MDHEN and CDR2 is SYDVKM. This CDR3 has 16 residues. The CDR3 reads CASSLRRGRGGYEQYF. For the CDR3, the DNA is TGTGCCAGCAGTTTACGCAGGGGACGCGGGGGCTACGAGCAGTACTTC.

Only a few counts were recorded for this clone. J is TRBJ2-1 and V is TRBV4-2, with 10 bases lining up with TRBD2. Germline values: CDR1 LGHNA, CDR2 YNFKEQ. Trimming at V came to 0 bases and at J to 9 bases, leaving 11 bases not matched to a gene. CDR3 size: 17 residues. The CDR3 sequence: CASSQESQREGRGEQFF. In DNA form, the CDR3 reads TGTGCCAGCAGCCAAGAATCCCAGCGGGAGGGCCGCGGTGAGCAGTTCTTC.

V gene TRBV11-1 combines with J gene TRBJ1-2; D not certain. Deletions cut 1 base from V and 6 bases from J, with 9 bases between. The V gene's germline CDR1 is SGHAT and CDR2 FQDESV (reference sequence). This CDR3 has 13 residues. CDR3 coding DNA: TGTGCCAGCAGCTTAGTTAGTCGGAATGGCTACACCTTC. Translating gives CASSLVSRNGYTF. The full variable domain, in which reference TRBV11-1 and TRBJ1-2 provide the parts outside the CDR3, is EAEVAQSPRYKITEKSQAVAFWCDPISGHATLYWYRQILGQGPELLVQFQDESVVDDSQLPKDRFSAERLKGVDSTLKIQPAELGDSAMYLCASSLVSRNGYTFGSGTRLTVV.

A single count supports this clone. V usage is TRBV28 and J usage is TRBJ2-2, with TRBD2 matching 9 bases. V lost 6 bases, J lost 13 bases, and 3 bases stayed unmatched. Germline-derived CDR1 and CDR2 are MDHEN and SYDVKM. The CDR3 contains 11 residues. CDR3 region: CASRGLAMLFF. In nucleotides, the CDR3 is TGTGCCAGCAGGGGACTAGCAATGCTGTTTTTT.

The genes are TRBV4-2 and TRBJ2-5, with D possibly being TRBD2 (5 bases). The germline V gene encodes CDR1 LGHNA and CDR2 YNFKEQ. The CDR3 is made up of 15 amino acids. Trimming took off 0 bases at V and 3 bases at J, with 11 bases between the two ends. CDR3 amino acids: CASSQDSWRKETQYF. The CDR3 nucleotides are TGTGCCAGCAGCCAAGACTCCTGGAGGAAAGAGACCCAGTACTTC.